This entry features one T cell receptor (beta chain) sequence. Compared with germline, one end of the junction differs, possibly owing to a read error. The data stem from a study of blood T cells in healthy people across ages. CDR1 is MNHEY, CDR2 SMNVEV, per germline (reference sequence). This CDR3 comprises 15 residues. A second PCR of roughly 7 to 11 cycles used a sample-barcoded 5' primer and a J-beta primer mix. Each CDR3 protein gets one entry after TCRdb re-called the 5' RACE reads with MiXCR. This sample carries some 1.8 million distinct CDR3 sequences, approximately 39% of them seen once, and the ten largest clones take 23%.

The material sequenced was blood. The receptor was derived from a human donor in good health. The rearrangement joins TRBV27 to TRBJ2-7; possible D gene TRBD2, 6 bases. The CDR3 protein is CAGSYGTAPGYEQYF. CDR3 DNA: TGTGCCGGCAGTTACGGGACTGCCCCAGGGTACGAGCAGTACTTC.